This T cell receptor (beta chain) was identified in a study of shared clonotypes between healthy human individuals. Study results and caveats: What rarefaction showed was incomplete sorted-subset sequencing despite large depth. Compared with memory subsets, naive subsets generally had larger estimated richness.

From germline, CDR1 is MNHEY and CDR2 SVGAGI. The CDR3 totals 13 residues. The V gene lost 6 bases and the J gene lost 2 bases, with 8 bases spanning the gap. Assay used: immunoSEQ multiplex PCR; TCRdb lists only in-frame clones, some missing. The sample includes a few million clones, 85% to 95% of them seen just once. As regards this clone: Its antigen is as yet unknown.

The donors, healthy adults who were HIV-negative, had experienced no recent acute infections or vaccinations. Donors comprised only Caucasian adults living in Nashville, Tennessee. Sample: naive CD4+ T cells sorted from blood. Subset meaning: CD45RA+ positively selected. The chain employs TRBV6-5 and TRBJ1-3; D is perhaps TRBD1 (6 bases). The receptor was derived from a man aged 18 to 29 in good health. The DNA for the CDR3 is TGTGCCAGCAGACACAGGGCTGGAAACACCATATATTTT. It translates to CASRHRAGNTIYF.